The TCR beta chain under discussion was sequenced for a study of T-cell reconstitution after alpha-beta-depleted transplantation in children. The CDR3 runs to 13 residues. The V end lost 3 bases, the J end lost 0 bases, and 5 bases lay between the germline ends. Germline V gene lookup returns CDR1 MNHEY and CDR2 SVGEGT. At least ten counts were recorded for this clonotype. During its preparation, the TCRbeta library received unique molecular identifiers. Using its own MiXCR run on the PCR reads, TCRdb lists one record per CDR3 protein. The sample gives approximately 490,000 distinct CDR3 sequences, roughly 10% of which show up once; 2% to 2.5% is in the top ten.

This sample comprised PBMCs, obtained before TCRalphabeta/CD19-depleted stem cell transplant. The TCR was taken from a child aged 2 to 15 with inherited bone marrow failure, due to receive a stem cell transplant. The chain has TRBV6-2 or TRBV6-3 and TRBJ1-1; D gene ambiguous. CDR3 loop: CASSYTMNTEAFF. CDR3 sequence (DNA): TGTGCCAGCAGTTATACTATGAACACTGAAGCTTTCTTT.